A selection of T cell receptor beta chains follows, all from one sample in a study of blood T cell repertoires in COVID-19. The table came from immunoSEQ multiplex PCR; TCRdb's copy has only in-frame clones and leaves some out. The profile shows about 180,000 clones, about 82% of them singletons. The specimen sequenced was PBMCs or T cells enriched from blood (not recorded which). The receptor source for this set is a woman younger than 45 who had recovered from COVID-19. CDR3s include the opening cysteine and the closing phenylalanine or tryptophan. Each record gives: CDR3 DNA, CDR3 protein, V gene, J gene, D gene, clone size. The D gene is left open where the match is weak. Clone sizes are given selectively: once, few, many, or a class where the clone is expanded.

DNA: TGTGCCAGCAGTGAAGTGAATAGCGGGAACTACGAGCAGTACTTC; CDR3: CASSEVNSGNYEQYF; V: TRBV6-1; J: TRBJ2-7; D: TRBD2; size: NA
DNA: TGCGCCAGCAGCTCCCAGGGAAAGGGCACAGATACGCAGTATTTT; CDR3: CASSSQGKGTDTQYF; V: TRBV5-1; J: TRBJ2-3; D: NA; size: NA
DNA: TGTGCGACTAGCGGGAAGTACGAGCAGTACTTC; CDR3: CATSGKYEQYF; V: TRBV6-5; J: TRBJ2-7; D: TRBD2; size: once
DNA: TGTGCCAGCCGCGGGGGATCGGGGAGTCAGCCCCAGCATTTT; CDR3: CASRGGSGSQPQHF; V: TRBV2; J: TRBJ1-5; D: NA; size: NA
DNA: TGTGCCAGCAGCTACGGGGGGCAGGAAGAGACCCAGTACTTC; CDR3: CASSYGGQEETQYF; V: TRBV7-2; J: TRBJ2-5; D: NA; size: NA
DNA: TGCAGCGTTGGCAGCTCTGGAAACACCATATATTTT; CDR3: CSVGSSGNTIYF; V: TRBV29-1; J: TRBJ1-3; D: NA; size: few
DNA: TGTGCCAGCAGCCCCCGTGCGGGCACCTACGAGCAGTACTTC; CDR3: CASSPRAGTYEQYF; V: TRBV5-4; J: TRBJ2-7; D: NA; size: NA
DNA: TGTGCCAGCAGCTTAGATTTAGCGGACTCCTACGAGCAGTACTTC; CDR3: CASSLDLADSYEQYF; V: TRBV11-2; J: TRBJ2-7; D: NA; size: NA
DNA: TGTGCCAGCAGTTTACCCATCGGACCGACAGGGGACGCTGAAGCTTTCTTT; CDR3: CASSLPIGPTGDAEAFF; V: TRBV28; J: TRBJ1-1; D: TRBD1; size: NA
DNA: TGTGCCAGTAGTCCGACAGGGCTTGGTCAGCCCCAGCATTTT; CDR3: CASSPTGLGQPQHF; V: TRBV19; J: TRBJ1-5; D: TRBD1; size: NA
DNA: TGTGCCAGCAGCCCCGACAGTTACGAGCAGTACTTC; CDR3: CASSPDSYEQYF; V: TRBV12-3/TRBV12-4; J: TRBJ2-7; D: NA; size: NA
DNA: TGTGCCTGGGACACTAATAGCGACACAAACACCGGGGAGCTGTTTTTT; CDR3: CAWDTNSDTNTGELFF; V: TRBV30; J: TRBJ2-2; D: NA; size: once
DNA: TGTGCCTGGAGTGTACGCGGGAGAGTAAACGAGCAGTACTTC; CDR3: CAWSVRGRVNEQYF; V: TRBV30; J: TRBJ2-7; D: TRBD2; size: NA
DNA: TGTGCCAGCTCACCATCCCGGGACAGCGCTGAAAAACTGTTTTTT; CDR3: CASSPSRDSAEKLFF; V: TRBV18; J: TRBJ1-4; D: TRBD1; size: NA
DNA: TGTGCCAGCAGCTCAATCAAGGACAGGGAAAAACTGTTTTTT; CDR3: CASSSIKDREKLFF; V: TRBV11-2; J: TRBJ1-4; D: TRBD1; size: NA
DNA: TGTGCCAGCAGATCGAACAGGTTGTTCCCAGATACGCAGTATTTT; CDR3: CASRSNRLFPDTQYF; V: TRBV6-5; J: TRBJ2-3; D: NA; size: NA
DNA: TGTGCCAGTAGTGTCAGCCCCCCTGGACTGGTTAGCGGGAGGGCCAATGAGCAGTTCTTC; CDR3: CASSVSPPGLVSGRANEQFF; V: TRBV19; J: TRBJ2-1; D: TRBD2; size: NA
DNA: TGTGCCAGCAGCATCGGGAGGACGAGCACAGATACGCAGTATTTT; CDR3: CASSIGRTSTDTQYF; V: TRBV7-8; J: TRBJ2-3; D: TRBD2; size: NA
DNA: TGTGCCAGCAATGCCCAGACAGCAAACTATGGCTACACCTTC; CDR3: CASNAQTANYGYTF; V: TRBV2; J: TRBJ1-2; D: NA; size: NA
DNA: TGTGCCAGCAGTTTACTCTCCCGGGACAGGGGCCTGGCGGAGCAGTACTTC; CDR3: CASSLLSRDRGLAEQYF; V: TRBV27; J: TRBJ2-7; D: TRBD1; size: NA
DNA: TGTGCCAGCAAGATCAGACAGGGAGCCCCCTACGAGCAGTACTTC; CDR3: CASKIRQGAPYEQYF; V: TRBV2; J: TRBJ2-7; D: TRBD1; size: NA
DNA: TGTGCCAGCAGCGAATGGCTGGTCGAGGGAGACAATGAGCAGTTCTTC; CDR3: CASSEWLVEGDNEQFF; V: TRBV3-1/TRBV3-2; J: TRBJ2-1; D: NA; size: NA
DNA: TGTGCCAGCAGTTTATTGGTCGAAGGGAGGGGCTCCTATAATTCACCCCTCCACTTT; CDR3: CASSLLVEGRGSYNSPLHF; V: TRBV27; J: TRBJ1-6; D: NA; size: NA
DNA: TGTGCCAGCAGCTTAGCTAGCGGGACGGTCAATGAGCAGTTCTTC; CDR3: CASSLASGTVNEQFF; V: TRBV11-1; J: TRBJ2-1; D: TRBD2; size: NA
DNA: TGTGCCAGCAGTTACCACAGCGGGGAGTCCTACGAGCAGTACTTC; CDR3: CASSYHSGESYEQYF; V: TRBV6-5; J: TRBJ2-7; D: TRBD2; size: NA
DNA: TGCGCCAGCAGCCAAACACAGGGTAACTATGGCTACACCTTC; CDR3: CASSQTQGNYGYTF; V: TRBV4-1; J: TRBJ1-2; D: NA; size: NA
DNA: TGCAGTGCTAGTCTGCTAGCGGGCCTAGTCTCCTACAATGAGCAGTTCTTC; CDR3: CSASLLAGLVSYNEQFF; V: TRBV20-1; J: TRBJ2-1; D: TRBD2; size: NA